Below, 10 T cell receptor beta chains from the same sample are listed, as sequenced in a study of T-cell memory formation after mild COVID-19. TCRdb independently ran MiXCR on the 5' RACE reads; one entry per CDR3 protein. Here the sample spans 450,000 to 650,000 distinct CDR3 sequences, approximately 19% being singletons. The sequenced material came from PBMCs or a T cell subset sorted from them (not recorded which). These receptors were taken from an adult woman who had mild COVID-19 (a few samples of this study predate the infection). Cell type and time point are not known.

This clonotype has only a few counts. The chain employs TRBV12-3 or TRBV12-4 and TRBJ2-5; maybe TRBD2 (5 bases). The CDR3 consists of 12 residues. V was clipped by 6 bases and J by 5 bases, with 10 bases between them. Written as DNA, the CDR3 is TGTGCCAGCAGGGGAGCGCAGGAGACCCAGTACTTC. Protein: CASRGAQETQYF.

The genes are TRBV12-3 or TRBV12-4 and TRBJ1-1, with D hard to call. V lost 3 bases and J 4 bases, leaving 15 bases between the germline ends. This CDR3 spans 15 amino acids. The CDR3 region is CASSFSPYPVTEAFF. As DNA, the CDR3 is TGTGCCAGCAGTTTTAGCCCATATCCGGTCACTGAAGCTTTCTTT.

The CDR3 DNA reads as TGTGCCAGCAGCGCCGCCCGGGCGAGGGAACAAGAGACCCAGTACTTC. Translation gives CASSAARAREQETQYF. This chain joins TRBV2 and TRBJ2-5; possible D gene TRBD2, 5 bases. Trimming pared 6 bases from V and 2 bases from J, leaving 19 bases between. Germline CDR1 reads SNHLY; CDR2 reads FYNNEI. This CDR3 is built from 16 residues. Combining the CDR3 with reference TRBV2 and TRBJ2-5 gives the whole variable domain EPEVTQTPSHQVTQMGQEVILRCVPISNHLYFYWYRQILGQKVEFLVSFYNNEISEKSEIFDDQFSVERPDGSNFTLKIRSTKLEDSAMYFCASSAARAREQETQYFGPGTRLLVL.

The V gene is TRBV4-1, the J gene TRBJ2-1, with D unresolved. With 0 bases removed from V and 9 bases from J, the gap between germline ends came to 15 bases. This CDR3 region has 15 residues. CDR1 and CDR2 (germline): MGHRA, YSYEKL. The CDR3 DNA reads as TGCGCCAGCAGCCAAGAGATGGGTCCGATTCTTGAGCAGTTCTTC. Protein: CASSQEMGPILEQFF.

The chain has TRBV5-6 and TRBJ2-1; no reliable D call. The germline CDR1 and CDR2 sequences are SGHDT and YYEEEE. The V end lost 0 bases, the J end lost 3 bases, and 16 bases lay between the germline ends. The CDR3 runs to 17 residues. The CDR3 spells CASSLVSSATFYNEQFF. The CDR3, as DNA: TGTGCCAGCAGCTTGGTTTCCTCTGCGACATTCTACAATGAGCAGTTCTTC. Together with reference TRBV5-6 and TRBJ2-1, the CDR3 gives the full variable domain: DAGVTQSPTHLIKTRGQQVTLRCSPKSGHDTVSWYQQALGQGPQFIFQYYEEEERQRGNFPDRFSGHQFPNYSSELNVNALLLGDSALYLCASSLVSSATFYNEQFFGPGTRLTVL.

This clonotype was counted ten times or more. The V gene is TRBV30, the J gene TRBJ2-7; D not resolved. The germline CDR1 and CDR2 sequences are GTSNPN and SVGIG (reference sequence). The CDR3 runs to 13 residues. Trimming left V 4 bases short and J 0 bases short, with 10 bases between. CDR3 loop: CAWTASVSYEQYF. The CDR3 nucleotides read TGTGCCTGGACCGCGTCTGTCTCCTACGAGCAGTACTTC.

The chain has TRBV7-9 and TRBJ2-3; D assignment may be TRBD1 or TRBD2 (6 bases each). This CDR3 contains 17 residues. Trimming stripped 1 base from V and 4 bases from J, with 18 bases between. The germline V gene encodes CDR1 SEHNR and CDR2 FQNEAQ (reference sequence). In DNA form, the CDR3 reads TGTGCCAGCAGCTTAGGGACGGGGGCTGACCGGGCAGATACGCAGTATTTT. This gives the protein CASSLGTGADRADTQYF.

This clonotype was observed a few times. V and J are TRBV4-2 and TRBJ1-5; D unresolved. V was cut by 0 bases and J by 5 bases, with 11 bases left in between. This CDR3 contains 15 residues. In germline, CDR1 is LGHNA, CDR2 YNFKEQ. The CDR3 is CASSQEWADYQPQHF. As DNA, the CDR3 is TGTGCCAGCAGCCAAGAGTGGGCGGATTATCAGCCCCAGCATTTT.

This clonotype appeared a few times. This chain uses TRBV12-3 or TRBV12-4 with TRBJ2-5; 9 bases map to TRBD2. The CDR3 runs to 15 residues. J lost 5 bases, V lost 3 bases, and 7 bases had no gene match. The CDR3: CASSFSSGIAETQYF. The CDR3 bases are TGTGCCAGCAGTTTTTCTAGCGGGATTGCGGAGACCCAGTACTTC.

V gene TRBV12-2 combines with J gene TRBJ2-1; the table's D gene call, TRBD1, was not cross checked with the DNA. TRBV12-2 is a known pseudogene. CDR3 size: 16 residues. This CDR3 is CASRLARGQGDNEQFF. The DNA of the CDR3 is TGTGCAAGTCGCTTAGCGAGAGGACAGGGGGACAATGAGCAGTTCTTC.